A single sample is the source of the 8 T cell receptor beta chains below, sequenced in a study of shared clonotypes between healthy human individuals. The repertoire was sequenced with immunoSEQ multiplex PCR; TCRdb's copy has only in-frame clones and lacks some. The repertoire holds hundreds of thousands of clones, with roughly 83% as singletons. Sequences were obtained from PBMCs. The receptor set was obtained from a middle-aged woman in good health. Some clones in this sample may be carry-over from other donors' samples.

This clone occurred a few times. The chain combines TRBV7-2 with TRBJ2-2, with no clear D. The germline V gene has CDR1 SGHTA and CDR2 FQGNSA. CDR3 length: 13 amino acids. Deletions cut 5 bases from V and 4 bases from J, with 8 bases between. The CDR3 bases are TGTGCCAGCAGCCTCGCCGGCACCGGGGAGCTGTTTTTT. Translation gives CASSLAGTGELFF.

The chain joins TRBV5-4 to TRBJ2-1; D might be TRBD1 or TRBD2, each matching 5 bases. CDR3 size: 15 residues. Per the germline V gene, CDR1 is SGHNT and CDR2 is YYREEE (reference sequence). Between the trimmed V and J ends, which lost 4 bases and 0 bases, there was a span of 11 bases. DNA of the CDR3: TGTGCCAGCAGCCCTGGGGGATTCTCCTACAATGAGCAGTTCTTC. This gives the protein CASSPGGFSYNEQFF.

The chain links TRBV7-6 to TRBJ2-1, with TRBD2 matching 12 bases. Germline CDR1 and CDR2: SGHVS and FNYEAQ. This CDR3 region has 15 residues. Trimming at V came to 5 bases and at J to 9 bases, leaving 8 bases not matched to a gene. The CDR3 loop is CASSLPTSGSGEQFF. For the CDR3, the DNA is TGTGCCAGCAGCCTACCGACTAGCGGGAGTGGTGAGCAGTTCTTC.

About this clone itself: Other DNA variants within this sample encode the same CDR3. This chain connects TRBV7-3 to TRBJ1-1; D perhaps matches TRBD1 (6 bases). CDR1 SGHTA and CDR2 FQGTGA come from the germline V gene. This CDR3 spans 13 amino acids. The V end lost 3 bases, the J end lost 1 base, and 6 bases lay between the germline ends. CDR3 loop: CASSLTGNTEAFF. In DNA form, the CDR3 reads TGTGCCAGCAGCTTGACAGGGAACACTGAAGCTTTCTTT.

This CDR3 reads CAITGESYNEQFF. In nucleotides, the CDR3 is TGTGCCATCACGGGGGAATCCTACAATGAGCAGTTCTTC. V is TRBV10-3 and J is TRBJ2-1, with TRBD2 as a possible D gene (6 bases). V was pared by 7 bases and J by 1 base, with 8 bases between. Per the germline V gene, CDR1 is ENHRY and CDR2 is SYGVKD. The CDR3 has 13 residues.

Only a few counts were recorded for this clone. The chain's CDR3 is CASNIIDVNEQFF. In DNA, the CDR3 is TGTGCCAGCAATATCATCGACGTGAATGAGCAGTTCTTC. The chain uses TRBV6-1 and TRBJ2-1; D is undetermined. The CDR3 consists of 13 residues. The V gene's germline CDR1 is MNHNS and CDR2 SASEGT. Trimming took off 7 bases at V and 7 bases at J, with 14 bases between the two ends.

V usage is TRBV5-1 and J usage is TRBJ2-1, with 8 bases aligning to TRBD1. This CDR3 comprises 12 residues. The germline V gene encodes CDR1 SGHRS and CDR2 YFSETQ. The V and J ends lost 4 bases and 9 bases, in that order; junction bases with no gene match: 3. DNA of the CDR3: TGCGCCAGCAGCGGACAGGGAGGTGAGCAGTTCTTC. Encoded protein: CASSGQGGEQFF.

Turning to this clone: This sample includes further DNA sequences coding for the same CDR3. The chain links TRBV9 to TRBJ2-7, with 8 bases that match TRBD2. The V gene's germline CDR1 is SGDLS and CDR2 YYNGEE. This CDR3 comprises 14 residues. Unmatched junction bases numbered 2, after V lost 2 bases and J lost 1 base. CDR3 loop: CASSVGGRSYEQYF. CDR3 in DNA: TGTGCCAGCAGCGTTGGCGGGAGGTCCTACGAGCAGTACTTC.